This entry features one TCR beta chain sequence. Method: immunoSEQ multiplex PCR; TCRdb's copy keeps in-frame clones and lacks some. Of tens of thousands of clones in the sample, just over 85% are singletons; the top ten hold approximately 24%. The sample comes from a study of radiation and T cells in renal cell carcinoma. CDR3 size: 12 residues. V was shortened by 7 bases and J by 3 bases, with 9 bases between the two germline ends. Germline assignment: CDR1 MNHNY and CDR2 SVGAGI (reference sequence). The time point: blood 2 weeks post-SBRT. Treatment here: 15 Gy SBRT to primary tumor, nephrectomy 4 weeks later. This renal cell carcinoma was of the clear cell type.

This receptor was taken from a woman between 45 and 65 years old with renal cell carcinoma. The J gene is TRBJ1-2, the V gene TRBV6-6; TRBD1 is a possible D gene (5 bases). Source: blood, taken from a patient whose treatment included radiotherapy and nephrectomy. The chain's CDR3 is CASTRGDYGYTF. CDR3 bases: TGTGCCAGCACCCGGGGGGACTATGGCTACACCTTC.